The 31 T cell receptor beta chains below were found in one sample sequenced in a study of T cells in localized non-small cell lung cancer. Clones were sequenced by immunoSEQ multiplex PCR, and TCRdb holds only the in-frame ones, with some missing. The sample contains a few thousand clones, roughly 25% of which appear only once. The sample in question was lung tumor tissue, obtained before any cancer treatment. The receptors come from a male donor aged 60 or older with stage I lung adenocarcinoma.

This chain joins TRBV28 and TRBJ2-1; TRBD1 matches at 7 bases. This CDR3 region has 15 residues. J lost 1 base, V lost 7 bases, and 7 bases had no gene match. CDR1 and CDR2 from the germline V gene are MDHEN and SYDVKM. The CDR3 sequence is CASNEGDRSYNEQFF. The DNA of the CDR3 is TGTGCCAGCAACGAAGGGGACAGATCCTACAATGAGCAGTTCTTC.

The genes are TRBV29-1 and TRBJ2-7; TRBD2 matches at 9 bases. Germline trimming cut 6 bases from V and 6 bases from J; bases unmatched to any gene: 6. This CDR3 is 12 amino acids long. Per germline, CDR1 SQVTM and CDR2 ANQGSEA. This chain's CDR3 is CSVRLADSEQYF. The CDR3 region has the DNA TGCAGCGTGCGACTAGCGGACAGCGAGCAGTACTTC.

The chain has TRBV29-1 and TRBJ2-3; perhaps D is TRBD1 or TRBD2 (6 bases each). The CDR3 loop spans 13 amino acids. Trimming took 4 bases from V and 2 from J, leaving 10 bases between them. CDR1 is SQVTM and CDR2 is ANQGSEA in the germline V gene. The CDR3 sequence is CSVVGGLTDTQYF. Written as DNA, the CDR3 is TGCAGCGTTGTTGGGGGGCTCACAGATACGCAGTATTTT.

The V and J genes are TRBV6-8 and TRBJ1-5; D ambiguous. This CDR3 has 14 residues. Trimming stripped 6 bases from V and 0 bases from J, with 9 bases between. The germline CDR1 and CDR2 sequences are MNHGY and SAAAGT. CDR3 loop: CASSGVGSNQPQHF. The CDR3 DNA reads TGTGCCAGCAGCGGGGTGGGTAGCAATCAGCCCCAGCATTTT.

V and J are TRBV29-1 and TRBJ1-4, with 7 nucleotides matching TRBD1. Trimming cost V 2 bases and J 8 bases; bases outside gene matches: 11. Germline CDR1 reads SQVTM; CDR2 reads ANQGSEA. This CDR3 has 15 amino acids. The CDR3 nucleotides are TGCAGCGTTGAACGAGGGACAGTTGGGGGCGAAAAACTGTTTTTT. It yields the protein CSVERGTVGGEKLFF. The full variable domain, with the rest looked up from reference TRBV29-1 and TRBJ1-4, is SAVISQKPSRDICQRGTSLTIQCQVDSQVTMMFWYRQQPGQSLTLIATANQGSEATYESGFVIDKFPISRPNLTFSTLTVSNMSPEDSSIYLCSVERGTVGGEKLFFGSGTQLSVL.

This clone was seen more than once but under ten times. The chain joins TRBV30 to TRBJ1-4, with D uncertain. Germline loops: CDR1 GTSNPN, CDR2 SVGIG (reference sequence). V was pared by 1 base and J by 5 bases, with 5 bases between. The CDR3 contains 12 residues. CDR3 in DNA: TGTGCCTGGAGTGCAAGAAATGAAAAACTGTTTTTT. It is translated as CAWSARNEKLFF.

This CDR3 is CASSIQDASYEQYF. CDR3 sequence (DNA): TGCGCCAGCAGCATCCAGGACGCCTCCTACGAGCAGTACTTC. V is TRBV5-1 and J is TRBJ2-7; no definite D call. V lost 4 bases and J lost 0, with 11 bases in between. This CDR3 is 14 amino acids long. CDR1 is SGHRS and CDR2 is YFSETQ in the germline V gene. The full variable domain, with the rest looked up from reference TRBV5-1 and TRBJ2-7, is KAGVTQTPRYLIKTRGQQVTLSCSPISGHRSVSWYQQTPGQGLQFLFEYFSETQRNKGNFPGRFSGRQFSNSRSEMNVSTLELGDSALYLCASSIQDASYEQYFGPGTRLTVT.

This chain joins TRBV6-8 and TRBJ1-2, with 11 bases matching TRBD1. CDR1 is MNHGY and CDR2 is SAAAGT in the germline V gene. The junction had 3 bases not matched to a gene; V was cut back by 5 bases and J by 7 bases. The CDR3 consists of 13 residues. The CDR3 region is CASSTGTGGGYTF. CDR3 nucleotides: TGTGCCAGCAGTACCGGGACAGGGGGTGGCTACACCTTC.

This rearrangement joins TRBV5-1 to TRBJ2-5; 9 bases align to TRBD1. Germline V gene sequence: CDR1 SGHRS, CDR2 YFSETQ. CDR3 length equals 15 residues. Unmatched junction bases numbered 7, after V lost 5 bases and J lost 2 bases. CDR3 region: CASRPGTGIQETQYF. The CDR3 DNA reads TGCGCCAGCAGACCCGGGACAGGGATACAAGAGACCCAGTACTTC.

This clone was found a few times. This chain joins TRBV19 and TRBJ1-3; D not certain. This CDR3 contains 15 residues. V dropped 7 bases and J dropped 2 bases, with 15 bases sitting between them. Germline CDR1 reads LNHDA; CDR2 reads SQIVND (reference sequence). The CDR3 bases are TGTGCCAGTACCCCATTTGCTGGGGCTGGAAACACCATATATTTT. It translates to CASTPFAGAGNTIYF.

This chain joins TRBV11-3 and TRBJ1-1, with 7 bases identical to TRBD1. Germline V gives CDR1 SGHNT, CDR2 YENEEA. This CDR3 has 14 residues. V dropped 2 bases and J dropped 1; count of bases not matched to a gene: 1. Here the CDR3 DNA reads TGTGCCAGCAGCTTACAGGGGGGGAACACTGAAGCTTTCTTT. Amino acids: CASSLQGGNTEAFF. The whole variable domain, filled in from reference TRBV11-3 and TRBJ1-1, reads EAGVVQSPRYKIIEKKQPVAFWCNPISGHNTLYWYLQNLGQGPELLIRYENEEAVDDSQLPKDRFSAERLKGVDSTLKIQPAELGDSAVYLCASSLQGGNTEAFFGQGTRLTVV.

V usage is TRBV30 and J usage is TRBJ1-2; 7 nucleotides match TRBD1. V trimming: 0 bases; J trimming: 5 bases; junction bases outside the gene matches: 6. Germline-derived CDR1 and CDR2 are GTSNPN and SVGIG (reference sequence). This CDR3 has 14 residues. CDR3: CAWSVPTGWYGYTF. CDR3 coding DNA: TGTGCCTGGAGTGTCCCGACAGGGTGGTATGGCTACACCTTC.

This clone occurred a few times. V is TRBV6-8 and J is TRBJ2-7, with unresolved D. The length of the CDR3 is 13 residues. V lost 5 bases and J lost 0, with 8 bases in between. The germline CDR1 and CDR2 sequences are MNHGY and SAAAGT. The CDR3 nucleotides are TGTGCCAGCAGTACCCAGAGCTCCTACGAGCAGTACTTC. Its protein is CASSTQSSYEQYF.

This clone was seen only a few times. The V and J genes are TRBV11-3 and TRBJ2-1; D is unclear. Germline V lookup: CDR1 SGHNT, CDR2 YENEEA. The V gene lost 4 bases and the J gene lost 3 bases, with 13 bases spanning the gap. CDR3 size: 15 residues. The CDR3 protein is CASSYGLPDYNEQFF. In DNA form, the CDR3 reads TGTGCCAGCAGCTACGGGTTGCCGGACTACAATGAGCAGTTCTTC.

This clone was recorded a few times. The chain joins TRBV12-5 to TRBJ2-1; either TRBD1 or TRBD2 may fit D (5 bases each). Trimming cost V 7 bases and J 0 bases, with 7 bases left between them. This CDR3 region has 13 residues. The V gene's germline CDR1 is LGHNT and CDR2 FRNRAP. CDR3 nucleotide sequence: TGTGCTAGTGCGGGACCCTCCTACAATGAGCAGTTCTTC. Its translation is CASAGPSYNEQFF.

This chain uses TRBV5-1 with TRBJ1-4, with D unresolved. The CDR3 totals 15 residues. Germline V gives CDR1 SGHRS, CDR2 YFSETQ. V was shortened by 3 bases and J by 0 bases, with 9 bases between the two germline ends. This CDR3 reads CASSSSGSTNEKLFF. The DNA of the CDR3 is TGCGCCAGCAGCTCGTCAGGTTCAACTAATGAAAAACTGTTTTTT. Full variable domain (remainder filled in from reference TRBV5-1 and TRBJ1-4): KAGVTQTPRYLIKTRGQQVTLSCSPISGHRSVSWYQQTPGQGLQFLFEYFSETQRNKGNFPGRFSGRQFSNSRSEMNVSTLELGDSALYLCASSSSGSTNEKLFFGSGTQLSVL.

This chain links TRBV11-3 with TRBJ2-7; TRBD2 aligns across 9 bases. CDR3 length: 16 amino acids. V lost 5 bases to trimming and J lost 4 bases; unmatched junction nucleotides: 12. CDR1 is SGHNT and CDR2 is YENEEA in the germline V gene. CDR3: CASSRSNSGSGYEQYF. The CDR3 DNA is TGTGCCAGCAGCCGCTCAAATAGCGGGAGTGGGTACGAGCAGTACTTC.

The table lists this clone with a count of one. In DNA form, the CDR3 reads TGTGCCAGTAGTATCGTCTTGGGCTCCTCTGGAAACACCATATATTTT. Translated, it gives CASSIVLGSSGNTIYF. The chain couples TRBV19 to TRBJ1-3; D unresolved. CDR1 and CDR2 (germline): LNHDA, SQIVND (reference sequence). Trimming shortened V by 3 bases and J by 0 bases, and 12 bases separated the two germline ends. The CDR3 is 16 amino acids.

The chain employs TRBV29-1 and TRBJ2-1; unclear D gene. The germline CDR1 and CDR2 sequences are SQVTM and ANQGSEA. The CDR3 is 15 residues long. The ends were cut back, 5 bases at V and 8 bases at J, with 22 bases in the middle. The CDR3 DNA reads as TGCAGCGTTACTGAAGGTCTCGTGCTGGCACATGAGCAGTTCTTC. This sequence encodes CSVTEGLVLAHEQFF.

The gene calls are TRBV6-8 and TRBJ2-2; the D call may be TRBD1 or TRBD2 (5 bases each). Germline loops: CDR1 MNHGY, CDR2 SAAAGT. This CDR3 contains 13 residues. V lost 8 bases to trimming and J lost 5 bases, with 12 bases between them. The CDR3 DNA reads as TGTGCCAGCCACCTAGGGGAGACCGGGGAGCTGTTTTTT. Its protein product is CASHLGETGELFF.

The CDR3 DNA follows: TGCGCCAGCAGCGGAAAACAGGGGAGGGAAAAACTGTTTTTT. As protein: CASSGKQGREKLFF. This chain links TRBV23-1 with TRBJ1-4, with TRBD1 matching 7 bases. TRBV23-1 belongs to the ORF category, with a function that is uncertain. The ends lost 6 bases at V and 8 bases at J; junction bases unmatched: 9. The CDR3 contains 14 residues.

The V and J genes are TRBV28 and TRBJ2-1; tentatively, D is TRBD1 (6 bases). The CDR3 runs 15 residues. V shed 5 bases and J shed 5 bases, with 16 bases lying between them. Germline CDR1 is MDHEN and CDR2 is SYDVKM. CDR3 in amino acids: CASSQSPDRHNEQFF. CDR3 coding DNA: TGTGCCAGCAGTCAATCCCCGGACAGACACAATGAGCAGTTCTTC.

This chain links TRBV30 with TRBJ2-1, with 12 bases lining up with TRBD2. The CDR3 length is 17 residues. V lost 0 bases to trimming and J lost 5 bases; unmatched junction nucleotides: 8. Per the germline V gene, CDR1 is GTSNPN and CDR2 is SVGIG (reference sequence). DNA of the CDR3: TGTGCCTGGAGTGTACCCATGACTAGCGGGAGCAACAATGAGCAGTTCTTC. Translated: CAWSVPMTSGSNNEQFF.

This clone was recorded a few times. This chain links TRBV4-1 with TRBJ2-1, with a possible D match to TRBD1 (6 bases). Trimming cost V 4 bases and J 5 bases, with 9 bases left between them. CDR3 length equals 13 residues. The germline gives CDR1 MGHRA, CDR2 YSYEKL. CDR3 amino acids: CASSRGLNNEQFF. Here the CDR3 DNA reads TGCGCCAGCAGCCGGGGGCTTAACAATGAGCAGTTCTTC.

This sequence joins TRBV7-2 and TRBJ1-5; the D gene is possibly TRBD1 (5 bases). The V and J ends lost 6 bases and 3 bases respectively, with 9 bases between them. Per germline, CDR1 SGHTA and CDR2 FQGNSA. CDR3 length equals 13 residues. CDR3 nucleotides: TGTGCCAGCAGTGGGGGGTCCAATCAGCCCCAGCATTTT. As protein: CASSGGSNQPQHF.

This clone was observed a few times. The CDR3 here is CASIMSKTLNTGELFF. CDR3 nucleotides: TGTGCCAGTATTATGAGTAAGACCCTGAACACCGGGGAGCTGTTTTTT. V is TRBV19 and J is TRBJ2-2; D call uncertain. The CDR3 is 16 amino acids. The germline V gene has CDR1 LNHDA and CDR2 SQIVND (reference sequence). V was clipped by 7 bases and J by 1 base, with 16 bases between them.

J is TRBJ1-2 and V is TRBV12-5; 7 bases fit TRBD1. V lost 5 bases to trimming and J lost 7 bases; unmatched junction nucleotides: 13. The germline V gene encodes CDR1 LGHNT and CDR2 FRNRAP. The CDR3 is made up of 15 amino acids. CDR3 DNA: TGTGCTAGTGGTACCTCAGGGGGGCGAAAGGGTGGCTACACCTTC. Amino acids: CASGTSGGRKGGYTF.

The chain joins TRBV19 to TRBJ2-3, with D possibly being TRBD2 (5 bases). The CDR3 is 15 amino acids. The V gene lost 5 bases and the J gene lost 11 bases, with 23 bases spanning the gap. The germline V gene encodes CDR1 LNHDA and CDR2 SQIVND (reference sequence). This CDR3 reads CASSPPPGILVLQYF. The CDR3 nucleotides read TGTGCCAGTAGTCCACCCCCGGGGATCCTCGTGTTGCAGTATTTT.

This clone is judged medium-sized (0.01 to 0.1%). The rearrangement links TRBV6-8 to TRBJ1-2; 10 positions agree with TRBD1. V trimming: 5 bases; J trimming: 7 bases; junction bases outside the gene matches: 13. Germline loops: CDR1 MNHGY, CDR2 SAAAGT. The CDR3 loop spans 16 amino acids. This CDR3 is CASSRRPGQGKSGYTF. The DNA for the CDR3 is TGTGCCAGCAGTCGCCGACCGGGACAGGGGAAGAGTGGCTACACCTTC.

The rearrangement links TRBV5-1 to TRBJ2-1; 7 nucleotides agree with TRBD2. Germline V gives CDR1 SGHRS, CDR2 YFSETQ. The CDR3 contains 15 residues. V lost 0 bases, J lost 8 bases, and 8 bases stayed unmatched. CDR3 protein: CASSLASASGHEQFF. DNA for the CDR3: TGCGCCAGCAGCTTGGCATCGGCTAGCGGACATGAGCAGTTCTTC.

The sample holds a few counts of this clone. The rearrangement joins TRBV6-8 to TRBJ2-1, with no clear D. The V and J ends lost 8 bases and 1 base respectively, with 15 bases between them. This CDR3 region has 15 residues. The germline V gene has CDR1 MNHGY and CDR2 SAAAGT. CDR3 sequence: CASGKLPDSYNEQFF. As DNA, the CDR3 is TGTGCCAGCGGGAAACTTCCTGATTCCTACAATGAGCAGTTCTTC.